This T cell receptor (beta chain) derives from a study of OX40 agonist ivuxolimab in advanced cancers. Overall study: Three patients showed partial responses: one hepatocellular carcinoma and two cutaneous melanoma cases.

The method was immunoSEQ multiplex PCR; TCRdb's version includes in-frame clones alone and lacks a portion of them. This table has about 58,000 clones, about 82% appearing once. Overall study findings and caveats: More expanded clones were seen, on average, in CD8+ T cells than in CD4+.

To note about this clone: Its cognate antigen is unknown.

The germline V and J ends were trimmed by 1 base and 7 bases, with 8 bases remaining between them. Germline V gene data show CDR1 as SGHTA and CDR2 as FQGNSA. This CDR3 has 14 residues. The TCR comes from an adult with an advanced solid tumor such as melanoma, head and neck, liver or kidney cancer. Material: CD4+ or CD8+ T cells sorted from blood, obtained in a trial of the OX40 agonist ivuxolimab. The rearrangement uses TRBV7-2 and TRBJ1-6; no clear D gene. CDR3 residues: CASSLVPPNSPLHF. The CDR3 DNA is TGTGCCAGCAGCTTAGTCCCTCCGAATTCACCCCTCCACTTT.